The 9 T cell receptor beta chains below come from one sample, sequenced in a study of radiation and T cells in renal cell carcinoma. Only in-frame clones appear in the TCRdb table, and some are missing; sequencing was by immunoSEQ multiplex PCR. Seen here are roughly 130,000 clones, 88% observed once, and the top ten hold almost 6%. Sample time point: blood 2 weeks post-SBRT. Treatment given: 15 Gy SBRT to primary tumor, nephrectomy 4 weeks later. Material: blood, obtained from a patient whose treatment included radiotherapy and nephrectomy. These receptors were taken from a woman in her seventies with renal cell carcinoma.

This clone was seen a handful of times. The chain carries TRBV9 and TRBJ1-1; tentative D call: TRBD1 (6 bases). The CDR3 has 16 residues. Per germline, CDR1 SGDLS and CDR2 YYNGEE. Deletions cut 0 bases from V and 3 bases from J, with 15 bases between. CDR3 sequence (DNA): TGTGCCAGCAGCGTAGATCAGGGGAGGTGGGACACTGAAGCTTTCTTT. It yields the protein CASSVDQGRWDTEAFF.

The CDR3 sequence: CASNRRGLAEAFF. CDR3 nucleotides: TGTGCCAGCAACCGCAGGGGATTGGCTGAAGCTTTCTTT. The chain employs TRBV6-6 and TRBJ1-1, with D maybe TRBD1 (6 bases). This CDR3 spans 13 amino acids. The V gene's germline CDR1 is MNHNY and CDR2 SVGAGI (reference sequence). Trimming removed 7 bases from V and 6 bases from J, with 15 bases in between.

The chain joins TRBV15 to TRBJ1-6; 7 nucleotides agree with TRBD1. With 4 bases clipped from V and 8 bases from J, the junction kept 5 bases outside the gene matches. The CDR3 has 14 amino acids. Germline V gene sequence: CDR1 LNHNV, CDR2 YYDKDF (reference sequence). The CDR3 DNA follows: TGTGCCACCAGCACAGGGGGACGGTATTCACCCCTCCACTTT. This gives the protein CATSTGGRYSPLHF.

In this sample, this clone turned up once. V usage is TRBV19 and J usage is TRBJ1-2, with D tentatively TRBD1 (5 bases). Germline CDR1 is LNHDA and CDR2 is SQIVND (reference sequence). Trimming cost V 6 bases and J 4 bases, with 15 bases left between them. The CDR3 spans 14 residues. The CDR3 loop reads CASSPSRGGYGYTF. The CDR3 DNA sequence: TGTGCCAGTAGCCCCTCGAGGGGCGGCTATGGCTACACCTTC.

V is TRBV7-8 and J is TRBJ1-5, with unresolved D. The length of the CDR3 is 18 residues. Germline CDR1 is SGHVS and CDR2 is FQNEAQ. V gave up 1 base and J gave up 0 bases, with 16 bases separating them. The CDR3, as DNA: TGTGCCAGCAGCTTAGTCGGAGGGTACCCTTATAGCAATCAGCCCCAGCATTTT. Translated: CASSLVGGYPYSNQPQHF.

The V gene is TRBV5-4, the J gene TRBJ2-7; no clear D. Germline CDR1 SGHNT, CDR2 YYREEE (reference sequence). V dropped 4 bases and J dropped 7 bases, with 18 bases sitting between them. The CDR3 runs 14 residues. The CDR3 spells CASSLAEGWKEQYF. CDR3 nucleotide sequence: TGTGCCAGCAGCCTGGCGGAAGGATGGAAAGAGCAGTACTTC. Full variable domain (rest looked up from reference TRBV5-4 and TRBJ2-7): ETGVTQSPTHLIKTRGQQVTLRCSSQSGHNTVSWYQQALGQGPQFIFQYYREEENGRGNFPPRFSGLQFPNYSSELNVNALELDDSALYLCASSLAEGWKEQYFGPGTRLTVT.

The chain uses TRBV6-6 and TRBJ2-5; D gene ambiguous. V was clipped by 2 bases and J by 1 base, with 2 bases between them. Germline V gives CDR1 MNHNY, CDR2 SVGAGI (reference sequence). The CDR3 is 12 amino acids. The CDR3 sequence is CASSYTQETQYF. DNA for the CDR3: TGTGCCAGCAGTTACACCCAAGAGACCCAGTACTTC.

V usage is TRBV30 and J usage is TRBJ1-5, with no clear D. The CDR3 covers 13 residues. Looked up from germline, CDR1 is GTSNPN and CDR2 is SVGIG (reference sequence). The germline V and J ends were trimmed by 0 bases and 3 bases, with 6 bases remaining between them. CDR3 in DNA: TGTGCCTGGAGTGTAAACTACAATCAGCCCCAGCATTTT. It translates to CAWSVNYNQPQHF.

This chain links TRBV14 with TRBJ1-6; no clear D. Trimming left V 0 bases short and J 3 bases short, with 3 bases between. This CDR3 is 14 amino acids long. Germline CDR1 and CDR2: SGHDN and FVKESK. The CDR3 region has the DNA TGTGCCAGCAGCCAAGAGGGCTATAATTCACCCCTCCACTTT. Translation gives CASSQEGYNSPLHF.